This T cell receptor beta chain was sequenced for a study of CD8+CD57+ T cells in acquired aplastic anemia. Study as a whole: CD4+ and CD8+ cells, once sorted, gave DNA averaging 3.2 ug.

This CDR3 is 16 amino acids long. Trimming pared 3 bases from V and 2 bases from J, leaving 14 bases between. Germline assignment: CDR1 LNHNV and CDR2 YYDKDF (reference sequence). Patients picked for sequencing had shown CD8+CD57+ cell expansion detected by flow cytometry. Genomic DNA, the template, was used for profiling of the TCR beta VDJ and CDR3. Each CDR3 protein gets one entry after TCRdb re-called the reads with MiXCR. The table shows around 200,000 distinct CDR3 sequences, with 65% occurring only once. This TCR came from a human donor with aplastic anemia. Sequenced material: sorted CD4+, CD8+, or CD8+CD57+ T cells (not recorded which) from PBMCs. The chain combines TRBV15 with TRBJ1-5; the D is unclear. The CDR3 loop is CATSRTLSVGNQPQHF. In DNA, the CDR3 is TGTGCCACCAGCAGGACCTTATCGGTGGGCAATCAGCCCCAGCATTTT.